This TCR beta chain originates from a study of T-cell memory formation after mild COVID-19. A single record per CDR3 protein comes from TCRdb applying MiXCR to the 5' RACE reads. Of approximately 350,000 distinct CDR3 sequences listed, roughly an eighth are singletons. Per the germline V gene, CDR1 is DFQATT and CDR2 is SNEGSKA (reference sequence). The CDR3 covers 14 residues. V was clipped by 2 bases and J by 1 base, with 10 bases between them. The V call is TRBV20-1, the J call TRBJ2-3, with no clear D. Source material: PBMCs or a T cell subset sorted from them (not recorded which). The clonotype comes from a man aged 18 to 35 who had mild COVID-19 (a few samples of this study predate the infection). Cell type and time point are not known. The CDR3 nucleotides are TGCAGTGCTAGAAAGCCCCAGGGCACAGATACGCAGTATTTT. It codes for CSARKPQGTDTQYF.